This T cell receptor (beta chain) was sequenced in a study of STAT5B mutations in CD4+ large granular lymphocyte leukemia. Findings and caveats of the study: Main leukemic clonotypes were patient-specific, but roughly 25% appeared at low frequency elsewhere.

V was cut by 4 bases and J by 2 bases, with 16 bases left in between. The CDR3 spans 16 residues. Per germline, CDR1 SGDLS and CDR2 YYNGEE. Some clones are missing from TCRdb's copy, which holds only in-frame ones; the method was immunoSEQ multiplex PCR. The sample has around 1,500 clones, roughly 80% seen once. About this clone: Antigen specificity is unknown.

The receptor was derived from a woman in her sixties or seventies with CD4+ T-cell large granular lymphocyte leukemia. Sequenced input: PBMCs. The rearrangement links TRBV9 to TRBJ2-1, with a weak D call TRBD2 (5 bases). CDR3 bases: TGTGCCAGCAGCCTCGGGGTAGCTGCGACCTACAATGAGCAGTTCTTC. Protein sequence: CASSLGVAATYNEQFF.